This entry lists 28 T cell receptor beta chains sequenced from one sample in a study of neurological immune-mediated disorders. TCRdb re-called the 5' RACE reads through MiXCR, storing one row per CDR3 protein. Here the sample spans just under 40,000 distinct CDR3 sequences, 7% to 8.5% being singletons. Sequences were obtained from CD4+ T cells from blood. The receptors were sampled from a middle-aged man in good health.

Many counts were recorded for this clonotype. J is TRBJ2-1 and V is TRBV20-1; either TRBD1 or TRBD2 may fit D (5 bases each). Trimming stripped 1 base from V and 5 bases from J, with 12 bases between. The germline gives CDR1 DFQATT, CDR2 SNEGSKA (reference sequence). The CDR3 is 14 amino acids. CDR3 sequence: CSARAGTYNNEQFF. DNA of the CDR3: TGCAGTGCTAGAGCTGGGACGTACAACAATGAGCAGTTCTTC.

This clonotype was picked up many times. The gene calls are TRBV30 and TRBJ2-5; D not resolved. CDR3 length: 11 amino acids. V shed 2 bases and J shed 5 bases, with 6 bases lying between them. CDR1 and CDR2 from the germline V gene are GTSNPN and SVGIG (reference sequence). The CDR3: CAWSITETQYF. CDR3 DNA sequence: TGTGCCTGGAGTATTACGGAGACCCAGTACTTC. Full variable domain (rest looked up from reference TRBV30 and TRBJ2-5): SQTIHQWPATLVQPVGSPLSLECTVEGTSNPNLYWYRQAAGRGLQLLFYSVGIGQISSEVPQNLSASRPQDRQFILSSKKLLLSDSGFYLCAWSITETQYFGPGTRLLVL.

There are many counts of this clonotype. The rearrangement joins TRBV29-1 to TRBJ1-3; 8 bases are shared with TRBD1. Germline loops: CDR1 SQVTM, CDR2 ANQGSEA. This CDR3 region has 14 residues. The trim removed 4 bases at V and 9 bases at J, leaving 11 bases unmatched. CDR3 nucleotide sequence: TGCAGCGTTGCCCCAGGGGGCGATTGGAGCACCATATATTTT. It translates to CSVAPGGDWSTIYF.

This clonotype was counted a few times. The genes are TRBV7-2 and TRBJ2-1; 13 bases line up with TRBD2. Losses at the gene ends were 2 bases for V and 7 bases for J; bases not matched to a gene: 5. This CDR3 contains 16 residues. Germline V CDR1 and CDR2: SGHTA, FQGNSA. The CDR3 region is CASSLWTSGSSNEQFF. Here the CDR3 DNA reads TGTGCCAGCAGCTTATGGACTAGCGGGAGTTCGAATGAGCAGTTCTTC.

This clonotype has at least ten counts. The chain couples TRBV5-1 to TRBJ2-1, with TRBD1 matching over 7 bases. Germline CDR1 SGHRS, CDR2 YFSETQ. The trim removed 4 bases at V and 7 bases at J, leaving 14 bases unmatched. This CDR3 has 16 residues. The chain's CDR3 is CASSERQGPPGNEQFF. CDR3 coding DNA: TGCGCCAGCAGCGAGAGACAGGGTCCCCCCGGGAATGAGCAGTTCTTC.

This clonotype was seen at least ten times. The gene calls are TRBV7-3 and TRBJ2-3; TRBD1 aligns across 7 bases. The germline gives CDR1 SGHTA, CDR2 FQGTGA. The V and J ends lost 3 bases and 6 bases, in that order; junction bases with no gene match: 9. The CDR3 extends over 15 amino acids. CDR3 protein: CASSLVGGDRDTQYF. The CDR3 nucleotides are TGTGCCAGCAGCTTGGTAGGGGGCGATAGGGATACGCAGTATTTT. The whole variable domain, remainder taken from reference TRBV7-3 and TRBJ2-3, is GAGVSQTPSNKVTEKGKYVELRCDPISGHTALYWYRQSLGQGPEFLIYFQGTGAADDSGLPNDRFFAVRPEGSVSTLKIQRTERGDSAVYLCASSLVGGDRDTQYFGPGTRLTVL.

This clonotype was recorded many times. The rearrangement links TRBV20-1 to TRBJ2-7; the D is unclear. Germline CDR1 and CDR2: DFQATT and SNEGSKA (reference sequence). The CDR3 has 14 amino acids. V was clipped by 2 bases and J by 2 bases, with 13 bases between them. The CDR3 DNA reads TGCAGTGCTAGATGGCCGGAGATCCCCTACGAGCAGTACTTC. Its translation is CSARWPEIPYEQYF.

The table lists this clonotype with many counts. The chain recombines TRBV20-1 with TRBJ2-7; D gene unclear. CDR1 is DFQATT and CDR2 is SNEGSKA in the germline V gene (reference sequence). The CDR3 sequence is 13 residues long. V was cut by 4 bases and J by 6 bases, with 16 bases left in between. CDR3 DNA sequence: TGCAGTGCTAATCCCCCTTCGGTCGGCGAGCAGTACTTC. It specifies CSANPPSVGEQYF.

This clonotype was observed at least ten times. The V and J genes are TRBV19 and TRBJ2-3; 15 bases line up with TRBD2. V dropped 5 bases and J dropped 6; count of bases not matched to a gene: 6. The CDR3 totals 16 residues. CDR1 is LNHDA, CDR2 SQIVND, per germline (reference sequence). This CDR3 reads CASSWGLAGGSDTQYF. DNA for the CDR3: TGTGCCAGTAGTTGGGGACTAGCGGGAGGTTCGGATACGCAGTATTTT.

Ten or more counts support this clonotype. The chain links TRBV2 to TRBJ2-2, with D possibly being TRBD1 (6 bases). The V and J ends lost 5 bases and 0 bases respectively, with 10 bases between them. The CDR3 spans 15 residues. Germline V gene sequence: CDR1 SNHLY, CDR2 FYNNEI. Here the CDR3 DNA reads TGTGCCAGCAGTCCGGACAGCACGAACACCGGGGAGCTGTTTTTT. It codes for CASSPDSTNTGELFF.

This clonotype has at least ten counts. V usage is TRBV4-1 and J usage is TRBJ1-6; possibly TRBD1 for D (6 bases). V was pared by 1 base and J by 8 bases, with 12 bases between. Per the germline V gene, CDR1 is MGHRA and CDR2 is YSYEKL. The CDR3 length is 15 residues. The CDR3 region has the DNA TGCGCCAGCAGCCAAGCGGGGGGCTGGCATTCACCCCTCCACTTT. It yields the protein CASSQAGGWHSPLHF.

The chain couples TRBV5-4 to TRBJ2-3; TRBD2 might be the D (6 bases). V was shortened by 4 bases and J by 4 bases, with 13 bases between the two germline ends. The CDR3 covers 14 residues. Germline CDR1 and CDR2: SGHNT and YYREEE (reference sequence). In nucleotides, the CDR3 is TGTGCCAGCAGCAACCCACGGGGGTCAGATACGCAGTATTTT. Its translation is CASSNPRGSDTQYF.

At least ten counts were recorded for this clonotype. The CDR3 nucleotides read TGCGCCAGCGGAGGGGATGCCGGGAGGGCCTACAATGAGCAGTTCTTC. This translates into CASGGDAGRAYNEQFF. The rearrangement joins TRBV5-1 to TRBJ2-1, with TRBD2 matching 8 bases. This CDR3 has 16 amino acids. CDR1 and CDR2 (germline): SGHRS, YFSETQ. The V gene end was trimmed by 7 bases and the J gene end by 2 bases; junction bases not matched to a gene: 11.

This clonotype has a count of ten or more. J is TRBJ2-3 and V is TRBV7-2, with D possibly TRBD2 on 5 matching bases. V was pared by 0 bases and J by 8 bases, with 12 bases between. The CDR3 has 14 residues. From germline, CDR1 is SGHTA and CDR2 FQGNSA. CDR3 amino acids: CASSLAPTIPTQYF. The CDR3 nucleotides read TGTGCCAGCAGCTTAGCCCCGACTATTCCTACGCAGTATTTT. The full variable domain, in which reference TRBV7-2 and TRBJ2-3 provide the parts outside the CDR3, is GAGVSQSPSNKVTEKGKDVELRCDPISGHTALYWYRQSLGQGLEFLIYFQGNSAPDKSGLPSDRFSAERTGGSVSTLTIQRTQQEDSAVYLCASSLAPTIPTQYFGPGTRLTVL.

This clonotype has a count of ten or more. The V gene is TRBV5-1, the J gene TRBJ2-7, with D maybe TRBD2 (5 bases). The CDR3 is 16 residues long. Trimming stripped 4 bases from V and 7 bases from J, with 24 bases between. Germline assignment: CDR1 SGHRS and CDR2 YFSETQ. In DNA form, the CDR3 reads TGCGCCAGCAGCGTCACGGTTTCCACTAGGGATCGGGAGCAGTACTTC. Encoded protein: CASSVTVSTRDREQYF.

This clonotype has ten or more counts. This chain links TRBV20-1 with TRBJ2-1; 7 bases agree with TRBD2. Germline lookup yields CDR1 DFQATT and CDR2 SNEGSKA (reference sequence). This CDR3 is 14 amino acids long. The junction had 7 bases not matched to a gene; V was cut back by 3 bases and J by 5 bases. This CDR3 reads CSASAAGVDNEQFF. CDR3 DNA: TGCAGTGCTAGTGCGGCGGGGGTCGACAATGAGCAGTTCTTC.

This clonotype was observed many times. The chain has TRBV7-3 and TRBJ2-6, with D possibly TRBD1 on 7 matching bases. From germline, CDR1 is SGHTA and CDR2 FQGTGA. V gave up 1 base and J gave up 4 bases, with 14 bases separating them. The length of the CDR3 is 17 residues. The CDR3 DNA sequence: TGTGCCAGCAGCTTAATTCCAGGGGGGTCCGGGGCCAACGTCCTGACTTTC. Protein product: CASSLIPGGSGANVLTF.

This clonotype was counted ten times or more. The chain employs TRBV18 and TRBJ2-1; D may be TRBD1 (6 bases). V was shortened by 3 bases and J by 1 base, with 16 bases between the two germline ends. The CDR3 runs 17 residues. CDR1 KGHSH and CDR2 LQKENI come from the germline V gene. The CDR3, as DNA: TGTGCCAGCTCACCCCCCGTGGGGGCCAGGTCCTACAATGAGCAGTTCTTC. Its translation is CASSPPVGARSYNEQFF.

This clonotype has ten or more counts. The chain employs TRBV20-1 and TRBJ1-5, with D tentatively TRBD1 (5 bases). Germline V gene sequence: CDR1 DFQATT, CDR2 SNEGSKA (reference sequence). V was clipped by 3 bases and J by 9 bases, with 12 bases between them. This CDR3 contains 12 residues. The CDR3 coding sequence is TGCAGTGCTAGGCACGACAGTCGGCCCCAGCATTTT. The encoded protein is CSARHDSRPQHF.

This clonotype was recorded many times. The chain couples TRBV3-1 to TRBJ2-2, with 12 bases aligning to TRBD1. V trimming: 4 bases; J trimming: 2 bases; junction bases outside the gene matches: 8. The germline gives CDR1 LGHDT, CDR2 YNNKEL (reference sequence). CDR3 length: 18 amino acids. The CDR3 loop reads CASSRGLGTGGNTGELFF. The CDR3 DNA is TGTGCCAGCAGCCGGGGGTTGGGGACAGGGGGCAACACCGGGGAGCTGTTTTTT.

This clonotype was counted ten times or more. The CDR3 DNA follows: TGTGCCAGCAGTTACCGGGCTGCCTCCTACAATGAGCAGTTCTTC. Protein product: CASSYRAASYNEQFF. This chain uses TRBV12-3 or TRBV12-4 with TRBJ2-1; the D is unclear. The CDR3 extends over 15 amino acids. The V end was cut by 4 bases, the J end by 0 bases, with 10 bases between.

This clonotype was counted ten times or more. The chain combines TRBV23-1 with TRBJ1-5; D uncertain. TRBV23-1 is an ORF, with its function uncertain. The CDR3 has 14 residues. Deletions cut 2 bases from V and 3 bases from J, with 8 bases between. CDR3 sequence reads: CASSQPAFNQPQHF. The DNA for the CDR3 is TGCGCCAGCAGTCAACCTGCCTTCAATCAGCCCCAGCATTTT.

This clonotype showed up many times. The chain has TRBV15 and TRBJ1-5; no definite D call. Trimming took off 4 bases at V and 5 bases at J, with 12 bases between the two ends. The CDR3 length is 14 residues. Germline V gene lookup returns CDR1 LNHNV and CDR2 YYDKDF (reference sequence). This CDR3 reads CATSNGHVDQPQHF. DNA for the CDR3: TGTGCCACCAGCAACGGGCACGTCGATCAGCCCCAGCATTTT. Combining the CDR3 with reference TRBV15 and TRBJ1-5 gives the whole variable domain DAMVIQNPRYQVTQFGKPVTLSCSQTLNHNVMYWYQQKSSQAPKLLFHYYDKDFNNEADTPDNFQSRRPNTSFCFLDIRSPGLGDTAMYLCATSNGHVDQPQHFGDGTRLSIL.

In this sample, this clonotype turned up many times. V is TRBV12-5 and J is TRBJ2-1; 9 bases align to TRBD1. Trimming took 4 bases from V and 4 from J; bases not matched to a gene: 5. The CDR3 extends over 15 amino acids. Germline CDR1 and CDR2: LGHNT and FRNRAP. CDR3 in amino acids: CASGSGQGRYNEQFF. DNA for the CDR3: TGTGCTAGTGGTTCGGGACAGGGCCGTTACAATGAGCAGTTCTTC.

This clonotype was observed at least ten times. The chain links TRBV29-1 to TRBJ1-5, with TRBD1 identical over 8 bases. The V segment lost 4 bases and the J segment 3 bases; nucleotides outside the gene matches: 2. The CDR3 spans 13 residues. CDR1 is SQVTM, CDR2 ANQGSEA, per germline. Written as DNA, the CDR3 is TGCAGCGTTGCAGGGGGCTTCAATCAGCCCCAGCATTTT. Translated, it gives CSVAGGFNQPQHF.

This clonotype appeared many times. The chain couples TRBV7-6 to TRBJ2-7, with D unclear. V shed 0 bases and J shed 0 bases, with 6 bases lying between them. Germline CDR1 SGHVS, CDR2 FNYEAQ. This CDR3 is built from 14 residues. The CDR3 sequence: CASSLARLSYEQYF. CDR3 bases: TGTGCCAGCAGCTTAGCGCGGCTCTCCTACGAGCAGTACTTC.

This clonotype was seen many times. This chain joins TRBV7-6 and TRBJ2-5; 12 bases align to TRBD2. Germline CDR1 SGHVS, CDR2 FNYEAQ. V gave up 2 bases and J gave up 5 bases; unmatched junction bases: 6. The CDR3 extends over 16 amino acids. In DNA, the CDR3 is TGTGCCAGCAGCTTACTGACTAGCGGGAGTGGGGAGACCCAGTACTTC. This sequence encodes CASSLLTSGSGETQYF.

This clonotype was recorded many times. This chain joins TRBV7-9 and TRBJ2-7; D may be TRBD2 (6 bases). The CDR3 is 12 residues long. CDR1 and CDR2 from the germline V gene are SEHNR and FQNEAQ (reference sequence). With 5 bases removed from V and 7 bases from J, the gap between germline ends came to 12 bases. This CDR3 is CASSPARGEQYF. The CDR3 DNA sequence: TGTGCCAGCAGCCCAGCCCGGGGGGAGCAGTACTTC. Using reference TRBV7-9 and TRBJ2-7 for the parts outside the CDR3, the full variable domain is DTGVSQNPRHKITKRGQNVTFRCDPISEHNRLYWYRQTLGQGPEFLTYFQNEAQLEKSRLLSDRFSAERPKGSFSTLEIQRTEQGDSAMYLCASSPARGEQYFGPGTRLTVT.